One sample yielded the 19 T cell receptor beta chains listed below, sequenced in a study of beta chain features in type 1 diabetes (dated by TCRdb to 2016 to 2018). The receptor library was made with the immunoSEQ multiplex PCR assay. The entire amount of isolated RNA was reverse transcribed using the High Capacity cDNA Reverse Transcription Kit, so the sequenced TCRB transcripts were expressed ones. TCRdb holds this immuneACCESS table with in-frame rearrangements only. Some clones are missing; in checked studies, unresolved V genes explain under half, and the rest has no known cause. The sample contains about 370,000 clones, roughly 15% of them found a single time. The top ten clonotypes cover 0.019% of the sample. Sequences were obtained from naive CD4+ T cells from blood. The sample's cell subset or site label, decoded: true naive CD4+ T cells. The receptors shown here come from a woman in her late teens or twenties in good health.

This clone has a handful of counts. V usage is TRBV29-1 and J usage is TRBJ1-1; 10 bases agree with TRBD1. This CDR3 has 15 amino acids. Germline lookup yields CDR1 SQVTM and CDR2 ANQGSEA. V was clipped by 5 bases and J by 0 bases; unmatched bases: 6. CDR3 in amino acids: CSVQGQGTMNTEAFF. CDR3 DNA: TGCAGCGTTCAGGGACAGGGGACTATGAACACTGAAGCTTTCTTT.

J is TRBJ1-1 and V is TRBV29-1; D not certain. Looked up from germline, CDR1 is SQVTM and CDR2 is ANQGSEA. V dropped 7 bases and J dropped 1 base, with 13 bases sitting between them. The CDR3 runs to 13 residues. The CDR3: CSADGRGNTEAFF. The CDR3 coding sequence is TGCAGCGCAGACGGACGGGGGAACACTGAAGCTTTCTTT.

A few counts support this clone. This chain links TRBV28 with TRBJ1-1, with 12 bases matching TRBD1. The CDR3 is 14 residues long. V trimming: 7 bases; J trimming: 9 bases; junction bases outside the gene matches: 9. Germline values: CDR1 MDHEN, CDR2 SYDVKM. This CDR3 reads CASTGTGGDRKAFF. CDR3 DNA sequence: TGTGCCAGCACCGGGACAGGGGGCGATCGGAAAGCTTTCTTT.

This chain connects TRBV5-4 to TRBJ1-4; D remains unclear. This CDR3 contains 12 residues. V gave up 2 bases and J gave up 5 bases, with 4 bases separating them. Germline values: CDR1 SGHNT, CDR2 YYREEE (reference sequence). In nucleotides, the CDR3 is TGTGCCAGCAGCTTCCCGAATGAAAAACTGTTTTTT. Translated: CASSFPNEKLFF. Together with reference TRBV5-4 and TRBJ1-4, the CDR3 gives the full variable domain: ETGVTQSPTHLIKTRGQQVTLRCSSQSGHNTVSWYQQALGQGPQFIFQYYREEENGRGNFPPRFSGLQFPNYSSELNVNALELDDSALYLCASSFPNEKLFFGSGTQLSVL.

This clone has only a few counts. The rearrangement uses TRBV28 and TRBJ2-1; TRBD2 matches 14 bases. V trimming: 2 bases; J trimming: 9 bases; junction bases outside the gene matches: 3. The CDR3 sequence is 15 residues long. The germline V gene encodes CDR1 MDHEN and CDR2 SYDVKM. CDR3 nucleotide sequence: TGTGCCAGCAGTTTAGGGACTAGCGGGAGACGTGAGCAGTTCTTC. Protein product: CASSLGTSGRREQFF.

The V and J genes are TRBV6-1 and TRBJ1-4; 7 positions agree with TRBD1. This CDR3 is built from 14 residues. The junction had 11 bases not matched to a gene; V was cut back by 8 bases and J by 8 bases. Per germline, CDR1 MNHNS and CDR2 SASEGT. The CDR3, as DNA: TGTGCCAGCTCGCAGGGACAGATCGAAGAAAAACTGTTTTTT. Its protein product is CASSQGQIEEKLFF.

The CDR3 DNA follows: TGTGCCAGCAGTGCCTCCGGGACAGGGAACACTGAAGCTTTCTTT. Its protein is CASSASGTGNTEAFF. The chain is built from TRBV6-1 and TRBJ1-1; 8 bases line up with TRBD1. V trimming: 4 bases; J trimming: 1 base; junction bases outside the gene matches: 5. The CDR3 covers 15 residues. Germline loops: CDR1 MNHNS, CDR2 SASEGT.

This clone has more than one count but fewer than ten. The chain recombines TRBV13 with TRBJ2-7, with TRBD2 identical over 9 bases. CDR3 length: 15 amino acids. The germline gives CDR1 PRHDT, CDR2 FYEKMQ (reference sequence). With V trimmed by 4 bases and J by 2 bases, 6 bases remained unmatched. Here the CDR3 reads CASSWAGGGTYEQYF. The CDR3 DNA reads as TGTGCCAGCAGCTGGGCGGGAGGGGGAACCTACGAGCAGTACTTC.

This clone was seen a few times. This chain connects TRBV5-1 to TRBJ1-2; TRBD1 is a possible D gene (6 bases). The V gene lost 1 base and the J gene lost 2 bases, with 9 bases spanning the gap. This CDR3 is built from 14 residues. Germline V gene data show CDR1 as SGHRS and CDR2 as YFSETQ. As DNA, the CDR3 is TGCGCCAGCAGCTTGCCAGGGGCCAACTATGGCTACACCTTC. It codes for CASSLPGANYGYTF.

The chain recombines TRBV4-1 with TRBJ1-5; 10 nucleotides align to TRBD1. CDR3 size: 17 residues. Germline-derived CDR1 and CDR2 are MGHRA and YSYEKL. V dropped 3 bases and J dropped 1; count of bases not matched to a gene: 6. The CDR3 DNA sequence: TGCGCCAGCAGCCAGGGATTGGGACAGGGGAGCAATCAGCCCCAGCATTTT. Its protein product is CASSQGLGQGSNQPQHF.

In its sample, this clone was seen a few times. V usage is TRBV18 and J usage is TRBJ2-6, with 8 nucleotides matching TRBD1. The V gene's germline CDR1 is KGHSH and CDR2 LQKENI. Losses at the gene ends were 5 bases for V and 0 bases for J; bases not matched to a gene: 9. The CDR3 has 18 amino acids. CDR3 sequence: CASSSSGGLNSGANVLTF. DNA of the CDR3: TGTGCCAGCTCATCCTCAGGGGGCCTCAACTCTGGGGCCAACGTCCTGACTTTC.

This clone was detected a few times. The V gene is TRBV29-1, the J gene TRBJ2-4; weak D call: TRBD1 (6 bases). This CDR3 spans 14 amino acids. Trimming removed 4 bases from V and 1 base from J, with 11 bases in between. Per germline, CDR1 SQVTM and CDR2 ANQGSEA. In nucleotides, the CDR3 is TGCAGCGTTGCAGACCAGGGGGCCAAAAACATTCAGTACTTC. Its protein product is CSVADQGAKNIQYF.

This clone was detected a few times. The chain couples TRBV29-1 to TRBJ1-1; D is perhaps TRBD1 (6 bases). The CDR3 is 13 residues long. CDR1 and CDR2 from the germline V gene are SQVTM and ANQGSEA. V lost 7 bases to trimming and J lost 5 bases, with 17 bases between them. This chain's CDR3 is CSACGTPNTEAFF. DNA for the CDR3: TGCAGCGCCTGTGGGACACCGAATACTGAAGCTTTCTTT.

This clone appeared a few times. This chain's CDR3 is CASSLHHGRPPLTQYF. CDR3 coding DNA: TGCGCCAGCAGCCTACACCACGGGAGGCCCCCATTGACCCAGTACTTC. The chain links TRBV4-1 to TRBJ2-5; 7 bases match TRBD2. The CDR3 totals 16 residues. Germline V gene sequence: CDR1 MGHRA, CDR2 YSYEKL. The V and J ends lost 4 bases and 7 bases, in that order; junction bases with no gene match: 15.

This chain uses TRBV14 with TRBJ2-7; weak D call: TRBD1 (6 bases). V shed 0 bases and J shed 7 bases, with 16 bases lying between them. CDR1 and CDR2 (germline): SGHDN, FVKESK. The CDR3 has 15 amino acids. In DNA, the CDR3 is TGTGCCAGCAGCCAAGATCCCGACAGGAGCCGGGAGCAGTACTTC. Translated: CASSQDPDRSREQYF.

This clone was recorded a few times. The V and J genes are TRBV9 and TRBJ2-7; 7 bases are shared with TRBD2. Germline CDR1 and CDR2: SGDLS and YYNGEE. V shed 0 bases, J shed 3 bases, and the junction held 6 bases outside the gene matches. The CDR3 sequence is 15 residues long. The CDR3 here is CASSVEGRTSYEQYF. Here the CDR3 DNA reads TGTGCCAGCAGCGTAGAAGGGCGGACTAGCTACGAGCAGTACTTC.

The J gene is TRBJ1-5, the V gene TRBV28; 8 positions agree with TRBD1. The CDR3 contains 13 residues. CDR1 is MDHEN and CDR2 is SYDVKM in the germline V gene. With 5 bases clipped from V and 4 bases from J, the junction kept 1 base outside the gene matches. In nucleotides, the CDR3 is TGTGCCAGCAGTAGACAGGGGAATCAGCCCCAGCATTTT. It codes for CASSRQGNQPQHF.

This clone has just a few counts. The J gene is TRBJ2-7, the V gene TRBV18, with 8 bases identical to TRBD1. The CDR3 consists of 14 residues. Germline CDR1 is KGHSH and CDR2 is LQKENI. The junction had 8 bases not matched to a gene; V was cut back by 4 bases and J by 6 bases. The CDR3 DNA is TGTGCCAGCTCACGCGACCAGGGGGCAGTCGAGCAGTACTTC. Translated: CASSRDQGAVEQYF.

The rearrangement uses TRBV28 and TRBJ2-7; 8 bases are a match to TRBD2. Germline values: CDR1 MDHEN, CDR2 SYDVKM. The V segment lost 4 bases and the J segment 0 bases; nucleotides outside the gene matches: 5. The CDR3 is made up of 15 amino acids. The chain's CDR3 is CASSSGLVSSYEQYF. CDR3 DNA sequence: TGTGCCAGCAGTTCGGGACTAGTCAGCTCCTACGAGCAGTACTTC.